This TCR beta chain stems from a study of a mutant IDH1 vaccine in newly diagnosed glioma. Background on the study: Sex among treated patients split around 62% male, around 40% female; mean age was approximately 40 years. Study findings and constraints: It was about 95% of patients that developed vaccine-induced immune responses.

Time point defined: week 5, during vaccination. All doses held 300 ug of mutant IDH1 20-mer peptide, with topical imiquimod. The protocol was immunoSEQ multiplex PCR, while the TCRdb copy is restricted to in-frame clones and leaves out a portion. The sample holds around 28,000 clones; roughly 90% are singletons and the top ten take around 18%. Concerning this clone: No antigen is known for it.

The origin of this receptor is a man between 18 and 35 years old with glioma. The material sequenced was PBMCs, taken from a glioma patient whose treatment included an IDH1 peptide vaccine.

CDR3 loop: CASSPHVNTEAFF. The CDR3 coding sequence is TGTGCCAGCAGCCCACATGTGAACACTGAAGCTTTCTTT. The chain is built from TRBV9 and TRBJ1-1, with D hard to call. CDR3 length: 13 amino acids. V was cut by 4 bases and J by 0 bases, with 7 bases left in between. From germline, CDR1 is SGDLS and CDR2 YYNGEE.